This entry lists 7 T cell receptor beta chains sequenced from one sample in a study of blood T cell repertoires in COVID-19. Measured with immunoSEQ multiplex PCR; TCRdb has only the in-frame clones, and not every one. This sample yields approximately 160,000 clones, of which over 85% are seen a single time; roughly a sixth belongs to the top ten. The material sequenced was peripheral blood. The receptor set was obtained from a man aged 60 to 69 with active or convalescent COVID-19.

The chain couples TRBV6-5 to TRBJ2-7, with D unresolved. The germline CDR1 and CDR2 sequences are MNHEY and SVGAGI. V was pared by 0 bases and J by 2 bases, with 11 bases between. The CDR3 length is 15 residues. CDR3 sequence (DNA): TGTGCCAGCAGTTACTCGATTGGAGCTACCTACGAGCAGTACTTC. Its translation is CASSYSIGATYEQYF.

This chain uses TRBV4-2 with TRBJ1-3, with a weak D call TRBD1 (6 bases). Germline V gives CDR1 LGHNA, CDR2 YNFKEQ. There are 16 residues in the CDR3. V dropped 1 base and J dropped 0 bases, with 10 bases sitting between them. The CDR3, as DNA: TGTGCCAGCAGCCAAGCGGCAGGGGCCTCTGGAAACACCATATATTTT. Its translation is CASSQAAGASGNTIYF.

The DNA for the CDR3 is TGTGCCAGCAGCTTAGGTGGCGGCCGCTCTGGAAACACCATATATTTT. The encoded protein is CASSLGGGRSGNTIYF. The rearrangement uses TRBV11-3 and TRBJ1-3, with D unresolved. Germline V gene sequence: CDR1 SGHNT, CDR2 YENEEA. The CDR3 spans 16 residues. V lost 1 base and J 0 bases, leaving 10 bases between the germline ends.

V gene TRBV11-2 combines with J gene TRBJ2-7, with D possibly TRBD1 on 6 matching bases. The CDR3 has 14 residues. Germline assignment: CDR1 SGHAT and CDR2 FQNNGV. V lost 4 bases to trimming and J lost 5 bases, with 15 bases between them. The chain's CDR3 is CASSSQGRSDEQYF. The CDR3 bases are TGTGCCAGCAGCTCGCAGGGGAGAAGCGACGAGCAGTACTTC.

The chain links TRBV10-3 to TRBJ2-7; no clear D. The CDR3 runs 11 residues. V lost 10 bases to trimming and J lost 5 bases, with 12 bases between them. Germline CDR1 and CDR2: ENHRY and SYGVKD. The CDR3 reads CATRLVDEQYF. In DNA, the CDR3 is TGTGCCACCCGATTAGTCGACGAGCAGTACTTC.

The J gene is TRBJ1-3, the V gene TRBV7-6; D is perhaps TRBD1 (5 bases). Trimming shortened V by 5 bases and J by 3 bases, and 23 bases separated the two germline ends. In germline, CDR1 is SGHVS, CDR2 FNYEAQ. CDR3 length: 18 residues. For the CDR3, the DNA is TGTGCCAGCAGCCCCAAAGCTTCAGGGAACGGTGGTGGAAACACCATATATTTT. Encoded protein: CASSPKASGNGGGNTIYF.

V gene TRBV5-4 combines with J gene TRBJ2-7, with TRBD1 matching 7 bases. This CDR3 has 14 amino acids. From germline, CDR1 is SGHNT and CDR2 YYREEE (reference sequence). Losses at the gene ends were 1 base for V and 3 bases for J; bases not matched to a gene: 4. The CDR3 coding sequence is TGTGCCAGCAGCTTGACAGGGGAGAGCTACGAGCAGTACTTC. Amino acid sequence: CASSLTGESYEQYF.